Following are 13 T cell receptor beta chains from one sample sequenced in a study of OX40 agonist ivuxolimab in advanced cancers. Assay used: immunoSEQ multiplex PCR; TCRdb lists only in-frame clones, some missing. The table lists 50,000 to 70,000 clones, 80% to 90% of them singletons. Sequenced material: CD4+ or CD8+ T cells sorted from blood, taken in a trial of the OX40 agonist ivuxolimab. Receptors were obtained from an adult with an advanced solid tumor such as melanoma, head and neck, liver or kidney cancer.

The chain links TRBV19 to TRBJ2-3, with TRBD1 identical over 12 bases. This CDR3 spans 16 amino acids. Germline assignment: CDR1 LNHDA and CDR2 SQIVND (reference sequence). Trimming at V came to 3 bases and at J to 6 bases, leaving 7 bases not matched to a gene. This CDR3 is CASSISGTGGLDTQYF. The CDR3 coding sequence is TGTGCCAGTAGTATTTCCGGGACAGGGGGCTTGGATACGCAGTATTTT.

The chain combines TRBV2 with TRBJ1-1; D not certain. V lost 5 bases and J 1 base, leaving 14 bases between the germline ends. Germline-derived CDR1 and CDR2 are SNHLY and FYNNEI. The CDR3 runs 15 residues. CDR3: CASSPTVLANTEAFF. CDR3 DNA sequence: TGTGCCAGCAGTCCGACGGTCCTCGCGAACACTGAAGCTTTCTTT.

The J gene is TRBJ2-7, the V gene TRBV6-9, with 8 bases matching TRBD1. Germline CDR1 is MNHGY and CDR2 is SVAAGI. The CDR3 extends over 15 amino acids. The J segment lost 2 bases and the V segment lost 3 bases, leaving 6 bases of the junction unmatched. The CDR3 spells CASSYGQGPTYEQYF. The CDR3, as DNA: TGTGCCAGCAGTTACGGACAGGGCCCTACCTACGAGCAGTACTTC.

The chain uses TRBV4-1 and TRBJ2-1; tentative D call: TRBD1 (6 bases). The CDR3 consists of 14 residues. Per germline, CDR1 MGHRA and CDR2 YSYEKL. V dropped 4 bases and J dropped 6 bases, with 13 bases sitting between them. DNA for the CDR3: TGCGCCAGCAGCCTTGGGGGACAAGCCAATGAGCAGTTCTTC. It specifies CASSLGGQANEQFF.

The chain employs TRBV11-2 and TRBJ2-5; TRBD2 aligns across 8 bases. Germline values: CDR1 SGHAT, CDR2 FQNNGV. The J segment lost 7 bases and the V segment lost 1 base, leaving 8 bases of the junction unmatched. The CDR3 spans 15 residues. The CDR3 spells CASSLVSGGLVTQYF. The CDR3 nucleotides are TGTGCCAGCAGCTTAGTATCGGGAGGGCTGGTGACCCAGTACTTC.

V is TRBV27 and J is TRBJ2-1, with 9 bases that match TRBD1. The CDR3 is made up of 12 amino acids. Germline V gene data show CDR1 as MNHEY and CDR2 as SMNVEV (reference sequence). Germline trimming cut 5 bases from V and 9 bases from J; bases unmatched to any gene: 2. In DNA, the CDR3 is TGTGCCAGCAGTACAGGGGGCTTTGAGCAGTTCTTC. This gives the protein CASSTGGFEQFF.

The gene calls are TRBV5-1 and TRBJ2-7; unclear D gene. The CDR3 has 15 amino acids. CDR1 is SGHRS and CDR2 is YFSETQ in the germline V gene. Deletions cut 3 bases from V and 3 bases from J, with 16 bases between. For the CDR3, the DNA is TGCGCCAGCAGCTGGCAGTCGGGTCAAGGCTACGAGCAGTACTTC. It encodes CASSWQSGQGYEQYF. The complete variable domain, with remaining parts taken from reference TRBV5-1 and TRBJ2-7, reads KAGVTQTPRYLIKTRGQQVTLSCSPISGHRSVSWYQQTPGQGLQFLFEYFSETQRNKGNFPGRFSGRQFSNSRSEMNVSTLELGDSALYLCASSWQSGQGYEQYFGPGTRLTVT.

The V call is TRBV29-1, the J call TRBJ2-1; TRBD2 aligns across 14 bases. The V gene end was trimmed by 3 bases and the J gene end by 9 bases; junction bases not matched to a gene: 10. The CDR3 is 16 amino acids. The germline gives CDR1 SQVTM, CDR2 ANQGSEA. CDR3: CSVEAPGLAGVGEQFF. Here the CDR3 DNA reads TGCAGCGTTGAGGCTCCGGGACTAGCGGGGGTCGGTGAGCAGTTCTTC.

The V call is TRBV4-2, the J call TRBJ2-3; 9 bases are a match to TRBD2. The V gene's germline CDR1 is LGHNA and CDR2 YNFKEQ. The trim removed 0 bases at V and 10 bases at J, leaving 8 bases unmatched. CDR3 length: 15 residues. The CDR3 region is CASSQDEGGGAPQYF. CDR3 in DNA: TGTGCCAGCAGCCAAGATGAGGGCGGGGGGGCCCCGCAGTATTTT.

The J gene is TRBJ1-2, the V gene TRBV7-9; D is possibly TRBD1 (6 bases). Germline assignment: CDR1 SEHNR and CDR2 FQNEAQ (reference sequence). This CDR3 spans 14 amino acids. Trimming took off 3 bases at V and 12 bases at J, with 20 bases between the two ends. CDR3 region: CASSFTDRASDNTF. CDR3 sequence (DNA): TGTGCCAGCAGCTTTACGGACAGAGCCAGTGACAACACCTTC.

V and J are TRBV19 and TRBJ1-1; perhaps TRBD1 as D (5 bases). Deletions cut 6 bases from V and 3 bases from J, with 11 bases between. CDR3 size: 13 residues. Germline CDR1 reads LNHDA; CDR2 reads SQIVND (reference sequence). The DNA for the CDR3 is TGTGCCAGTAGAACCAGGGACCACACTGAAGCTTTCTTT. Translated: CASRTRDHTEAFF. Complete variable domain (other parts from reference TRBV19 and TRBJ1-1): DGGITQSPKYLFRKEGQNVTLSCEQNLNHDAMYWYRQDPGQGLRLIYYSQIVNDFQKGDIAEGYSVSREKKESFPLTVTSAQKNPTAFYLCASRTRDHTEAFFGQGTRLTVV.

V gene TRBV4-1 combines with J gene TRBJ1-5; D not resolved. The CDR3 has 14 residues. Germline lookup yields CDR1 MGHRA and CDR2 YSYEKL. V lost 3 bases and J lost 5, with 11 bases in between. DNA of the CDR3: TGCGCCAGCAGCCACGGACTAGGAGATCAGCCCCAGCATTTT. Protein: CASSHGLGDQPQHF.

J is TRBJ1-5 and V is TRBV2; D uncertain. With 4 bases removed from V and 4 bases from J, the gap between germline ends came to 17 bases. This CDR3 spans 16 amino acids. CDR1 SNHLY and CDR2 FYNNEI come from the germline V gene. The CDR3: CASSVGKPQLNQPQHF. CDR3 in DNA: TGTGCCAGCAGTGTTGGCAAGCCACAGTTGAATCAGCCCCAGCATTTT.